Listed below are T cell receptor beta chains from one sample, sequenced in a study of T cell changes during pregnancy in multiple sclerosis. The protocol was immunoSEQ multiplex PCR, while the TCRdb copy is restricted to in-frame clones and leaves out a portion. The table shows 60,000 to 75,000 clones, with 92% occurring only once. Sample: peripheral blood, taken in the second trimester of pregnancy. Source of these receptors: a female donor in good health, enrolled as a control in a pregnancy study. Both conserved end residues are part of each CDR3. The D gene is left open where the match is weak. Expanded clones are given a class, and other clones once, few, many or no size at all.

>NA|TRBJ1-4|NA|TRBV9
TGTGCCAGCAGCGTAGGGAGTTTGGCTAATGAAAAACTGTTTTTT
CASSVGSLANEKLFF
>few|TRBJ2-1|TRBD2|TRBV28
TGTGCCAGCAAAGTATCTAGCGGGAGCTCCTACAATGAGCAGTTCTTC
CASKVSSGSSYNEQFF
>once|TRBJ2-7|TRBD2|TRBV11-2
TGTGCCAGCACAAGAGCGGGAGAGTACGAGCAGTACTTC
CASTRAGEYEQYF
>once|TRBJ1-2|NA|TRBV7-8
TGTGCCAGCAGCTATCCGGGAAGCTATGGCTACACCTTC
CASSYPGSYGYTF
>NA|TRBJ2-3|TRBD2|TRBV10-3
TGTGCCATCAGGGGACTAGGGCCGTCCGATACGCAGTATTTT
CAIRGLGPSDTQYF
>NA|TRBJ2-1|TRBD2|TRBV29-1
TGCAGCGTCATAGGACTAGCGTACTACAATGAGCAGTTCTTC
CSVIGLAYYNEQFF
>NA|TRBJ1-2|NA|TRBV6-5
TGTGCCAGCAGTTATGGGTTGAGGGGGTATGGCTACACCTTC
CASSYGLRGYGYTF
>NA|TRBJ1-2|NA|TRBV6-5
TGTGCCAGCAGTCGACAAGCAGGTCTAGGCTACACCTTC
CASSRQAGLGYTF
>NA|TRBJ2-1|NA|TRBV11-2
TGTGCCAGCAGCTTCAAATCCAGCTCCTACAATGAGCAGTTCTTC
CASSFKSSSYNEQFF
>NA|TRBJ2-4|TRBD2|TRBV27
TGTGCCAGCAGTCTACCCGGGGGGATTCAGTACTTC
CASSLPGGIQYF
>NA|TRBJ2-5|TRBD2|TRBV14
TGTGCCAGCAGCCAAGATAGGGGAGGGCAAGAGACCCAGTACTTC
CASSQDRGGQETQYF
>NA|TRBJ2-7|TRBD1|TRBV7-9
TGTGCCAGCAGGTCAGGGGGTCACGAGCAGTACTTC
CASRSGGHEQYF
>NA|TRBJ2-1|NA|TRBV5-1
TGCGCCAGCAGCTTGGATGCTGCGGGGACGACTAATGAGCAGTTCTTC
CASSLDAAGTTNEQFF
>NA|TRBJ2-5|TRBD2|TRBV9
TGTGCCAGCAGCGTAGGAAGGACTAGCTTCGAGACCCAGTACTTC
CASSVGRTSFETQYF
>NA|TRBJ2-1|TRBD1|TRBV7-8
TGTGCCAGCAGCGCGGGACAGGGGGTAGTGCAGTTCTTC
CASSAGQGVVQFF
>NA|TRBJ1-2|TRBD1|TRBV6-1
TGTGCCAGCAGTGAAGGGTACGCTTCAGGGGGCTATGGCTACACCTTC
CASSEGYASGGYGYTF
>NA|TRBJ1-2|NA|TRBV5-6
TGTGCCAGCAGCTTGTCACAGGGTCGAATCAGCTTC
CASSLSQGRISF
>NA|TRBJ2-2|TRBD2|TRBV12-5
TGTGCTAGTGGTTTGGCCCGGACTAGCGGTCCCGGGGAGCTGTTTTTT
CASGLARTSGPGELFF
>NA|TRBJ2-7|NA|TRBV19
TGTGCCAGTAGTATTGGCGGGAACTACGAGCAGTACTTC
CASSIGGNYEQYF
>NA|TRBJ1-1|NA|TRBV10-1
TGCGCCAGCTACCGGGGAGGGCGGGGGACTGAAGCTTTCTTT
CASYRGGRGTEAFF
>NA|TRBJ2-3|NA|TRBV6-4
TGTGCCAGCAGTGAAGCGGGCACAGATACGCAGTATTTT
CASSEAGTDTQYF
>NA|TRBJ2-3|TRBD2|TRBV6-4
TGTGCCCGCTTGGTGCAGCGGGAGACCTTT
CARLVQRETF
>NA|TRBJ2-7|TRBD2|TRBV2
TGTGCCAGCAGTGGGACTAGCGGGACAACGGGGGAGCAGTACTTC
CASSGTSGTTGEQYF
>NA|TRBJ2-7|NA|TRBV27
TGTGCCAGCAGTTTAGCCTTAGGGACTTCATACGAGCAGTACTTC
CASSLALGTSYEQYF
>NA|TRBJ2-3|NA|TRBV29-1
TGCAGCGGCAAAGTCTCCAACGGGTCGCAGTATTTT
CSGKVSNGSQYF